The 12 T cell receptor beta chains reported below all come from one sample, sequenced in a study of blood T cells in healthy people across ages. The second PCR ran roughly 7 to 12 cycles with a sample-barcoded 5' primer and J-beta primers. From the 5' RACE reads, TCRdb called clonotypes with MiXCR, one entry per CDR3 protein. The sample consists of about 930,000 distinct CDR3 sequences, 25% to 35% of them appearing once. This same sample was also part of a study on T cells of mothers and their children.

Material: blood. The source of these receptors is a woman in her forties in good health.

This clonotype has more than one count but fewer than ten. The gene calls are TRBV6-6 and TRBJ2-5; 8 nucleotides match TRBD1. Germline V gives CDR1 MNHNY, CDR2 SVGAGI (reference sequence). V gave up 5 bases and J gave up 2 bases; unmatched junction bases: 4. The CDR3 runs 14 residues. CDR3 nucleotide sequence: TGTGCCAGCAGTATCAGACAGGGGCAAGAGACCCAGTACTTC. The encoded protein is CASSIRQGQETQYF.

The rearrangement uses TRBV7-3 and TRBJ2-4, with 10 bases identical to TRBD1. In germline, CDR1 is SGHTA, CDR2 FQGTGA. The CDR3 covers 15 residues. With V trimmed by 5 bases and J by 13 bases, 14 bases remained unmatched. CDR3 coding DNA: TGTGCCAGCAGCGCCCGGGACAGGGGTAACAATGAGCAGTACTTC. As protein: CASSARDRGNNEQYF.

There are a few counts of this clonotype. The chain carries TRBV4-1 and TRBJ1-5; TRBD1 might be the D (6 bases). From germline, CDR1 is MGHRA and CDR2 YSYEKL. Trimming cost V 0 bases and J 6 bases, with 12 bases left between them. CDR3 length equals 15 residues. This CDR3 is CASSQERGAGQPQHF. The DNA for the CDR3 is TGCGCCAGCAGCCAAGAAAGGGGGGCGGGTCAGCCCCAGCATTTT.

The CDR3 sequence is CASRGEGENTEAFF. Here the CDR3 DNA reads TGTGCCAGCAGGGGCGAAGGGGAGAACACTGAAGCTTTCTTT. The chain joins TRBV7-2 to TRBJ1-1; D might be TRBD1 (5 bases). There are 14 residues in the CDR3. V was clipped by 6 bases and J by 1 base, with 12 bases between them. The germline gives CDR1 SGHTA, CDR2 FQGNSA.

The chain employs TRBV2 and TRBJ2-2, with TRBD1 identical over 7 bases. After removal of 6 bases from V and 1 base from J, the junction contained 5 bases not matched to a gene. The CDR3 extends over 15 amino acids. The germline gives CDR1 SNHLY, CDR2 FYNNEI. CDR3 region: CASRDRRLNTGELFF. The CDR3 DNA is TGTGCCAGCAGGGACAGGAGACTGAACACCGGGGAGCTGTTTTTT.

The rearrangement joins TRBV5-1 to TRBJ2-2, with 9 bases lining up with TRBD1. The germline gives CDR1 SGHRS, CDR2 YFSETQ. The CDR3 totals 17 residues. J lost 3 bases, V lost 4 bases, and 10 bases had no gene match. The CDR3 DNA is TGCGCCAGCAGCCATCCCCGGGGGACAGGGCACACCGGGGAGCTGTTTTTT. Translation: CASSHPRGTGHTGELFF.

A single count supports this clonotype. A much bigger clone sits one base away, suggesting this may be a read error. This chain uses TRBV20-1 with TRBJ2-3; D is perhaps TRBD1 (6 bases). The closer fit of TRBJ1-5 to the DNA end suggests the J call may be wrong. CDR1 DFQATT and CDR2 SNEGSKA come from the germline V gene (reference sequence). This CDR3 is built from 12 residues. CDR3 sequence (DNA): TGCAGTGCTAGGGGGGGGGCAGTTTCGCAGCATTTT. This codes for CSARGGAVSQHF.

The sample holds a few counts of this clonotype. The J gene is TRBJ2-3, the V gene TRBV20-1, with 11 bases identical to TRBD2. The CDR3 has 16 residues. The V segment lost 5 bases and the J segment 3 bases; nucleotides outside the gene matches: 10. Germline loops: CDR1 DFQATT, CDR2 SNEGSKA (reference sequence). CDR3 in amino acids: CSADPGASGGTDTQYF. In nucleotides, the CDR3 is TGCAGTGCTGACCCTGGGGCTAGCGGGGGGACAGATACGCAGTATTTT.

In regard to this clonotype: This could be a read error, since a much larger clone is one nucleotide away. The chain combines TRBV24-1 with TRBJ2-1; D not certain. Trimming stripped 7 bases from V and 5 bases from J, with 11 bases between. CDR1 is KGHDR and CDR2 is SFDVKD in the germline V gene. This CDR3 comprises 13 residues. The CDR3 protein is CATRTPVDNEQFF. For the CDR3, the DNA is TGTGCCACCAGGACACCCGTAGACAATGAGCAGTTCTTC.

This chain links TRBV7-9 with TRBJ2-3, with D maybe TRBD2 (5 bases). Germline CDR1 SEHNR, CDR2 FQNEAQ (reference sequence). The CDR3 is made up of 14 amino acids. V shed 1 base and J shed 7 bases, with 12 bases lying between them. CDR3 in amino acids: CASSLGLACNTQYF. In DNA, the CDR3 is TGTGCCAGCAGCTTAGGGCTAGCATGCAATACGCAGTATTTT.

This clonotype was counted at least ten times. The chain carries TRBV11-1 and TRBJ2-7, with D uncertain. Looked up from germline, CDR1 is SGHAT and CDR2 is FQDESV (reference sequence). Trimming removed 5 bases at V and 4 bases at J, with 18 bases between. The CDR3 totals 15 residues. The CDR3 region is CASSQTGRVRYEQYF. CDR3 DNA: TGTGCCAGCAGCCAAACCGGCCGGGTACGTTACGAGCAGTACTTC.

There are many counts of this clonotype. V is TRBV7-2 and J is TRBJ1-6; D unclear. Trimming cost V 2 bases and J 5 bases, with 7 bases left between them. CDR1 is SGHTA, CDR2 FQGNSA, per germline. The CDR3 runs 14 residues. The CDR3 region is CASSLKRDNSPLHF. The CDR3, as DNA: TGTGCCAGCAGCTTAAAGAGAGATAATTCACCCCTCCACTTT.